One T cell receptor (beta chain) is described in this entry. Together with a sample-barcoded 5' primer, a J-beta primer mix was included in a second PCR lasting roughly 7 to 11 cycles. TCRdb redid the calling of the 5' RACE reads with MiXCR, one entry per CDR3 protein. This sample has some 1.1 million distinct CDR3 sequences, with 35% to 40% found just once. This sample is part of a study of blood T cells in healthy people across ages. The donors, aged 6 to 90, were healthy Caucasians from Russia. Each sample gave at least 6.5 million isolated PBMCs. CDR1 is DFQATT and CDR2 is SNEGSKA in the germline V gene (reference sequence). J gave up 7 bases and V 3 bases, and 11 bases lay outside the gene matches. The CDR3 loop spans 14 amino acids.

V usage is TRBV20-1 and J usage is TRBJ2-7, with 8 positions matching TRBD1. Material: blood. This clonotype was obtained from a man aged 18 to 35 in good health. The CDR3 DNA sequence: TGCAGTGCTAGTCAGGGGGCTCAATACAATGAGCAGTACTTC. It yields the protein CSASQGAQYNEQYF.